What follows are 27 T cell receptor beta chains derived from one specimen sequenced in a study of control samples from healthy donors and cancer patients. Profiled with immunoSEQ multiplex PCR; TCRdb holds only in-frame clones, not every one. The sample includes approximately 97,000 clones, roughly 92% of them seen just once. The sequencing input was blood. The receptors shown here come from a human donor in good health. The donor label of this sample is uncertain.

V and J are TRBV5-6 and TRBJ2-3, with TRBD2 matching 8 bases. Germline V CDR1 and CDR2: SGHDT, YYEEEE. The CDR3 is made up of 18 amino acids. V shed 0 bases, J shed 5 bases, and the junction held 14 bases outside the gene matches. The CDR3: CASSLEARGGPVVDTQYF. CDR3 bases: TGTGCCAGCAGCTTGGAAGCCCGCGGGGGGCCGGTAGTAGATACGCAGTATTTT. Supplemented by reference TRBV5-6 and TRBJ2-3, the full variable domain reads DAGVTQSPTHLIKTRGQQVTLRCSPKSGHDTVSWYQQALGQGPQFIFQYYEEEERQRGNFPDRFSGHQFPNYSSELNVNALLLGDSALYLCASSLEARGGPVVDTQYFGPGTRLTVL.

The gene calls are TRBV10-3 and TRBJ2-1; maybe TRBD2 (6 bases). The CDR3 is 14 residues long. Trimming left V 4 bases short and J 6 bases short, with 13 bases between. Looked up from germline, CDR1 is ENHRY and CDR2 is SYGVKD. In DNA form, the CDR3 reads TGTGCCATCAGTGCGTCGGAGGGTAGCAATGAGCAGTTCTTC. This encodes CAISASEGSNEQFF.

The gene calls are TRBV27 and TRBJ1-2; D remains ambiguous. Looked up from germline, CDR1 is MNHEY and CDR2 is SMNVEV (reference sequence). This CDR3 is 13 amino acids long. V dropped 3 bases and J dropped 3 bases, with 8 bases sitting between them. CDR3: CASSFLSYYGYTF. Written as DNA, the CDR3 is TGTGCCAGCAGTTTTCTGTCCTACTATGGCTACACCTTC.

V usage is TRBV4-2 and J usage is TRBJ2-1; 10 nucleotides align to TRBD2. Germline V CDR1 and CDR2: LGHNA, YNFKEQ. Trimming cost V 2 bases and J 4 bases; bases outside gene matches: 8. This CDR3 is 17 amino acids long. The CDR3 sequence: CASSQHPLAGDYNEQFF. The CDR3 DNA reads TGTGCCAGCAGCCAACACCCGCTAGCGGGGGATTACAATGAGCAGTTCTTC.

DNA of the CDR3: TGTGCCAGCAGTTACTTGACAGGGGGTTTAGGCTACACCTTC. Protein: CASSYLTGGLGYTF. This rearrangement joins TRBV6-5 to TRBJ1-2; 9 bases agree with TRBD1. V lost 1 base to trimming and J lost 8 bases; unmatched junction nucleotides: 5. Germline CDR1 and CDR2: MNHEY and SVGAGI. The CDR3 contains 14 residues.

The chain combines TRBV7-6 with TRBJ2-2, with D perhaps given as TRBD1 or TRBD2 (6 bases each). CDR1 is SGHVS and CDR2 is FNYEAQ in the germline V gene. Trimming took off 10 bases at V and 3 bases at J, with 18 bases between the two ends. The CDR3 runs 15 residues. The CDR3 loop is CATAGGQLHTGELFF. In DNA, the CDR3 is TGTGCCACCGCCGGGGGACAACTACACACCGGGGAGCTGTTTTTT. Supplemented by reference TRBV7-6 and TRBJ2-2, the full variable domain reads GAGVSQSPRYKVTKRGQDVALRCDPISGHVSLYWYRQALGQGPEFLTYFNYEAQQDKSGLPNDRFSAERPEGSISTLTIQRTEQRDSAMYRCATAGGQLHTGELFFGEGSRLTVL.

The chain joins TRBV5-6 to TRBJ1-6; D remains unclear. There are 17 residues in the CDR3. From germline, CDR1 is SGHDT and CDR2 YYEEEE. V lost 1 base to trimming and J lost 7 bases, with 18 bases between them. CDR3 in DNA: TGTGCCAGCAGCTTGAGGATGGGATTTTTCGGGAATTCACCCCTCCACTTT. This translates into CASSLRMGFFGNSPLHF.

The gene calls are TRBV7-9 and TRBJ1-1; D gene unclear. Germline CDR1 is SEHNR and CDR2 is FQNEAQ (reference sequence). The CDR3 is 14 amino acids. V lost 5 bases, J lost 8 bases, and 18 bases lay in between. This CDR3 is CASSQDFPWIEAFF. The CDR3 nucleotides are TGTGCCAGCAGCCAAGACTTCCCCTGGATCGAAGCTTTCTTT.

CDR3 DNA sequence: TGTGCCAGCAGCTTGGATCACAGGGGATCACCCCTCCACTTT. The encoded protein is CASSLDHRGSPLHF. This sequence joins TRBV5-6 and TRBJ1-6, with TRBD1 matching 7 bases. The CDR3 covers 14 residues. Trimming removed 0 bases from V and 10 bases from J; junction bases left unmatched: 4. The germline CDR1 and CDR2 sequences are SGHDT and YYEEEE. The full variable domain, its missing parts supplied by reference TRBV5-6 and TRBJ1-6, is DAGVTQSPTHLIKTRGQQVTLRCSPKSGHDTVSWYQQALGQGPQFIFQYYEEEERQRGNFPDRFSGHQFPNYSSELNVNALLLGDSALYLCASSLDHRGSPLHFGNGTRLTVT.

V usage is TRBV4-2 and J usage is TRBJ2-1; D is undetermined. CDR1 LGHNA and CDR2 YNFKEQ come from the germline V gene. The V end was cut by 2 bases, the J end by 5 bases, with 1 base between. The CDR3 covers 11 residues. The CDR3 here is CASSQNNEQFF. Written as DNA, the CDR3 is TGTGCCAGCAGCCAAAACAATGAGCAGTTCTTC.

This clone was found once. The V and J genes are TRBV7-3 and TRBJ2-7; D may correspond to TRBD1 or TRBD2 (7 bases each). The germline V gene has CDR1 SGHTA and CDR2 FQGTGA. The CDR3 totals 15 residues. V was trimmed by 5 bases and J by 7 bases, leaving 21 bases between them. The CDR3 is CASSLRRGGGWEQYV. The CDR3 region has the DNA TGTGCCAGCAGCCTACGCAGGGGGGGTGGATGGGAGCAGTACGTC.

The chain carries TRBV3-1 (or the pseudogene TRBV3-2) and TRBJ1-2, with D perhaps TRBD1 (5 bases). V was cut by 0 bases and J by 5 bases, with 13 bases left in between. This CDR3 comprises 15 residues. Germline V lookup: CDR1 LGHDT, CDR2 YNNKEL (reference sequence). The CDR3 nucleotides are TGTGCCAGCAGCCAAGATTATAGGGGCGCTTATGGCTACACCTTC. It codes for CASSQDYRGAYGYTF.

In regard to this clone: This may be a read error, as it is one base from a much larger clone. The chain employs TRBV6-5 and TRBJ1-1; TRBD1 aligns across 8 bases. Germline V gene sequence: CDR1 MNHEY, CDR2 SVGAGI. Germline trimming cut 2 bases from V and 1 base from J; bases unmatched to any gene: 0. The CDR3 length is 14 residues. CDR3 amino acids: CASSYGTGNTEAFF. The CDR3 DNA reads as TGTGCCAGCAGTTACGGGACAGGGAACACTGAAGCTTTCTTT.

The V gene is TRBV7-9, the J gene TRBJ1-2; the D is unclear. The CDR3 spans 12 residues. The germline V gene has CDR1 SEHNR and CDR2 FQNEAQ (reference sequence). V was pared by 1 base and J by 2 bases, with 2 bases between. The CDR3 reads CASSLGNYGYTF. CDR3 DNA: TGTGCCAGCAGCTTAGGGAACTATGGCTACACCTTC.

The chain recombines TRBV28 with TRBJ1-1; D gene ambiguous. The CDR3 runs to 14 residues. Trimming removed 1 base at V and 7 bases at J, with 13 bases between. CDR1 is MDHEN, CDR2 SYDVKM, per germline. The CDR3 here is CASSLSGRGHEAFF. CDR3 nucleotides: TGTGCCAGCAGTTTATCCGGGCGAGGGCATGAAGCTTTCTTT.

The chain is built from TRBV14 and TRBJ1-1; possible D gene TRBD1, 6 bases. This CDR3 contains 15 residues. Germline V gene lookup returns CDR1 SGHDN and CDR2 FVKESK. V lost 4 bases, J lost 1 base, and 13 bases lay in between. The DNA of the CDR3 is TGTGCCAGCAGCCGCGGGACACGAGCGAACACTGAAGCTTTCTTT. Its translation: CASSRGTRANTEAFF.

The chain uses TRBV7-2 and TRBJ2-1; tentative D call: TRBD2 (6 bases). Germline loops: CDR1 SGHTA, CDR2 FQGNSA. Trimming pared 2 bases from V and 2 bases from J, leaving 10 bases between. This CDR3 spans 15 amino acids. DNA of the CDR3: TGTGCCAGCAGCTTACGAACTAGCACCTACAATGAGCAGTTCTTC. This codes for CASSLRTSTYNEQFF.

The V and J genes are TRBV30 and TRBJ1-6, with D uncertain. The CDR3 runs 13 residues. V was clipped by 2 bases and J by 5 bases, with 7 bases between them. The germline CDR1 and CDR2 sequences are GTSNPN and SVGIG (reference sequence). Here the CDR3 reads CAWSSRNNSPLHF. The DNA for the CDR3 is TGTGCCTGGAGTTCCCGAAATAATTCACCCCTCCACTTT.

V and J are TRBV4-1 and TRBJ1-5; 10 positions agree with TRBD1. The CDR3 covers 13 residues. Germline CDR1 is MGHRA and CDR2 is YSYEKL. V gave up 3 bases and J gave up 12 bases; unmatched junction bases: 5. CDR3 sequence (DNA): TGCGCCAGCAGCCAGGGACAGGGGTTCCTCCAGCATTTT. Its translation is CASSQGQGFLQHF.

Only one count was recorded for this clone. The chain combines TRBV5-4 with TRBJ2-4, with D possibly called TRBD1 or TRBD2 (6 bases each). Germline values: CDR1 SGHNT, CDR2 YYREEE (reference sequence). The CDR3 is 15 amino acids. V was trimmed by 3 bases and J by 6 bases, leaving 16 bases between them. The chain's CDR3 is CASSYDSGEVNIQYF. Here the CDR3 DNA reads TGTGCCAGCAGCTACGATTCAGGGGAGGTAAACATTCAGTACTTC. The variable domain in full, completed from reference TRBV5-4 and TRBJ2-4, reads ETGVTQSPTHLIKTRGQQVTLRCSSQSGHNTVSWYQQALGQGPQFIFQYYREEENGRGNFPPRFSGLQFPNYSSELNVNALELDDSALYLCASSYDSGEVNIQYFGAGTRLSVL.

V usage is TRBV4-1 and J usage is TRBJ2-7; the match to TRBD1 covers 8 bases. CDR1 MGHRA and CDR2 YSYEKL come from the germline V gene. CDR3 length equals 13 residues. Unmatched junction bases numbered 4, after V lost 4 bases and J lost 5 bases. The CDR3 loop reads CASSLDRADEQYF. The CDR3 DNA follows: TGCGCCAGCAGCCTGGACAGGGCTGACGAGCAGTACTTC.

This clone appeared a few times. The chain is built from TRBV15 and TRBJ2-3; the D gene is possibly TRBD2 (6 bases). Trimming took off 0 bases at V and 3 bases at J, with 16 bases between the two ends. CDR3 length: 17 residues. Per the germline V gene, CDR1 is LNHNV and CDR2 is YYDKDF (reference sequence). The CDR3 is CATSRETAGSGTDTQYF. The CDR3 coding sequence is TGTGCCACCAGCAGAGAAACAGCGGGTTCCGGTACAGATACGCAGTATTTT.

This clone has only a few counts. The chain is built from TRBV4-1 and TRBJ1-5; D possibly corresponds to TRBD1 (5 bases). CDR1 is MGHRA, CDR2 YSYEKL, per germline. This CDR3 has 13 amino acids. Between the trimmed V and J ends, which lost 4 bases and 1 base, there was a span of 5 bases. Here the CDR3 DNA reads TGCGCCAGCAGCCGGGGCAGCAATCAGCCCCAGCATTTT. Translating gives CASSRGSNQPQHF.

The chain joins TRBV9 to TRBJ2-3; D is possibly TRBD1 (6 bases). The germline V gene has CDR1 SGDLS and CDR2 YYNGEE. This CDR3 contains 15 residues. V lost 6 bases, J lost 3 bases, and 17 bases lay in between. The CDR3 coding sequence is TGTGCCAGCAACACACAGGGTCTCGCAACAGATACGCAGTATTTT. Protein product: CASNTQGLATDTQYF.

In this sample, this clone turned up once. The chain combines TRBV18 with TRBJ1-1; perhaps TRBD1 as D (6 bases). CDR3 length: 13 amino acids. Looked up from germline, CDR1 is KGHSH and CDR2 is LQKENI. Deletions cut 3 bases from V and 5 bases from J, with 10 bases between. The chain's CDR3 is CASSPSRGTEAFF. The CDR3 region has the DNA TGTGCCAGCTCACCTTCCAGGGGAACTGAAGCTTTCTTT.

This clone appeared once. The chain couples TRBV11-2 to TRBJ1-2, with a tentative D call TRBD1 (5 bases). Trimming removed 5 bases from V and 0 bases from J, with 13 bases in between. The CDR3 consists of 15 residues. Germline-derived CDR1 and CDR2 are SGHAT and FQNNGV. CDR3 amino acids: CASSPPGPPNYGYTF. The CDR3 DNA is TGTGCCAGCAGCCCCCCAGGGCCCCCTAACTATGGCTACACCTTC.

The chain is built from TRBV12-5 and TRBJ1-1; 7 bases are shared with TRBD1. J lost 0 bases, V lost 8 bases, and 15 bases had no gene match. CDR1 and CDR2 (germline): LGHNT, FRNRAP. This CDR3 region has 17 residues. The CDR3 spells CASPPTGTLDVNTEAFF. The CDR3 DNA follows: TGTGCTAGTCCTCCGACAGGGACCCTCGATGTGAACACTGAAGCTTTCTTT.